The 28 T cell receptor beta chains below all came from one sample that was sequenced in a study of shared clonotypes between healthy human individuals. Sequenced by immunoSEQ multiplex PCR; TCRdb stores in-frame clones only, minus some. Of some 380,000 clones listed, just over 95% are singletons. The sequenced sample consisted of memory CD8+ T cells sorted from blood. Subset: CD45RO+ cells pooled with CCR7-negative TemRA cells. The receptors derive from a man aged 25 to 40 in good health.

This chain joins TRBV4-1 and TRBJ2-7; 8 positions match TRBD2. The CDR3 is 15 residues long. V gave up 4 bases and J gave up 0 bases; unmatched junction bases: 5. Per germline, CDR1 MGHRA and CDR2 YSYEKL. The CDR3 sequence is CASSPNLAGSYEQYF. In nucleotides, the CDR3 is TGCGCCAGCAGCCCTAATCTAGCGGGCTCCTACGAGCAGTACTTC.

This chain joins TRBV2 and TRBJ1-5; the D is unclear. The CDR3 loop spans 15 amino acids. Germline CDR1 reads SNHLY; CDR2 reads FYNNEI. V lost 5 bases, J lost 0 bases, and 11 bases lay in between. The CDR3 region has the DNA TGTGCCAGCAGTCCCAATACACCTAGCAATCAGCCCCAGCATTTT. This codes for CASSPNTPSNQPQHF.

The chain joins TRBV28 to TRBJ2-3; D not resolved. Germline lookup yields CDR1 MDHEN and CDR2 SYDVKM. This CDR3 comprises 16 residues. V was cut by 4 bases and J by 2 bases, with 16 bases left in between. CDR3 nucleotides: TGTGCCAGCAGTTCCTGGAGTAGCTCATCCACAGATACGCAGTATTTT. The encoded protein is CASSSWSSSSTDTQYF.

The V gene is TRBV2, the J gene TRBJ2-3; D remains ambiguous. V lost 5 bases to trimming and J lost 6 bases, with 6 bases between them. CDR3 size: 11 residues. Germline V lookup: CDR1 SNHLY, CDR2 FYNNEI. Here the CDR3 DNA reads TGTGCCAGCAGTACCTCGGATACGCAGTATTTT. This codes for CASSTSDTQYF.

This chain uses TRBV10-1 with TRBJ2-3; 7 nucleotides line up with TRBD1. Germline trimming cut 4 bases from V and 6 bases from J; bases unmatched to any gene: 4. The CDR3 sequence is 13 residues long. Germline V gene sequence: CDR1 WNHNN, CDR2 SYGVQD (reference sequence). The DNA of the CDR3 is TGCGCCAGCAGTGCCAGGGGACAGGATACGCAGTATTTT. Its translation is CASSARGQDTQYF.

The chain carries TRBV19 and TRBJ1-5, with a possible D match to TRBD1 (5 bases). V was shortened by 3 bases and J by 0 bases, with 18 bases between the two germline ends. This CDR3 spans 18 amino acids. CDR1 LNHDA and CDR2 SQIVND come from the germline V gene (reference sequence). The CDR3 sequence: CASSILEGPVYSNQPQHF. The CDR3 DNA is TGTGCCAGTAGTATTTTAGAGGGGCCGGTCTATAGCAATCAGCCCCAGCATTTT.

This chain links TRBV7-9 with TRBJ2-5; TRBD1 or TRBD2 may be the D gene (5 bases each). This CDR3 comprises 15 residues. Germline V gene data show CDR1 as SEHNR and CDR2 as FQNEAQ (reference sequence). The ends were cut back, 4 bases at V and 4 bases at J, with 16 bases in the middle. CDR3 region: CASSSGTLRGETQYF. CDR3 nucleotides: TGTGCCAGCAGCTCCGGGACCCTGAGGGGAGAGACCCAGTACTTC. Filled out from reference TRBV7-9 and TRBJ2-5, the complete variable domain reads DTGVSQNPRHKITKRGQNVTFRCDPISEHNRLYWYRQTLGQGPEFLTYFQNEAQLEKSRLLSDRFSAERPKGSFSTLEIQRTEQGDSAMYLCASSSGTLRGETQYFGPGTRLLVL.

The chain links TRBV30 to TRBJ2-5, with 8 bases identical to TRBD2. This CDR3 spans 18 amino acids. Germline assignment: CDR1 GTSNPN and CDR2 SVGIG (reference sequence). The J segment lost 1 base and the V segment lost 2 bases, leaving 15 bases of the junction unmatched. The chain's CDR3 is CAWSKGLVRLGFQETQYF. CDR3 bases: TGTGCCTGGAGTAAGGGACTAGTTCGTCTAGGTTTCCAAGAGACCCAGTACTTC.

The CDR3 reads CASRPTGPYEQYF. The CDR3 DNA sequence: TGTGCCAGCAGGCCGACAGGCCCCTACGAGCAGTACTTC. The chain links TRBV28 to TRBJ2-7, with a tentative D call TRBD1 (6 bases). Trimming cost V 6 bases and J 2 bases, with 11 bases left between them. Germline values: CDR1 MDHEN, CDR2 SYDVKM. The CDR3 extends over 13 amino acids.

The rearrangement joins TRBV28 to TRBJ2-7; D might be TRBD2 (6 bases). Trimming took 5 bases from V and 4 from J, leaving 12 bases between them. In germline, CDR1 is MDHEN, CDR2 SYDVKM. The CDR3 has 13 amino acids. CDR3 region: CASSDWRGYEQYF. The CDR3 DNA is TGTGCCAGCAGTGACTGGAGGGGTTACGAGCAGTACTTC.

The gene calls are TRBV10-3 and TRBJ2-2, with D perhaps matching TRBD2 (6 bases). Per germline, CDR1 ENHRY and CDR2 SYGVKD. Trimming pared 4 bases from V and 6 bases from J, leaving 15 bases between. The CDR3 loop spans 15 amino acids. This CDR3 is CAISAGGAYSGELFF. CDR3 sequence (DNA): TGTGCCATCAGTGCAGGAGGGGCCTACTCCGGGGAGCTGTTTTTT.

The chain has TRBV30 and TRBJ1-5; D is ambiguous. Looked up from germline, CDR1 is GTSNPN and CDR2 is SVGIG (reference sequence). The CDR3 extends over 12 amino acids. V lost 2 bases and J lost 5, with 7 bases in between. The chain's CDR3 is CAWSLRDQPQHF. DNA of the CDR3: TGTGCCTGGAGTTTACGAGATCAGCCCCAGCATTTT. Variable domain in full (rest from reference TRBV30 and TRBJ1-5): SQTIHQWPATLVQPVGSPLSLECTVEGTSNPNLYWYRQAAGRGLQLLFYSVGIGQISSEVPQNLSASRPQDRQFILSSKKLLLSDSGFYLCAWSLRDQPQHFGDGTRLSIL.

The V call is TRBV2, the J call TRBJ2-1; possibly TRBD2 for D (5 bases). Germline V gene data show CDR1 as SNHLY and CDR2 as FYNNEI. The CDR3 sequence is 14 residues long. The V gene lost 11 bases and the J gene lost 0 bases, with 14 bases spanning the gap. The CDR3 nucleotides are TGTGCCGGGAAGAGCGGTAGCTCCTACAATGAGCAGTTCTTC. As protein: CAGKSGSSYNEQFF.

The CDR3 sequence: CASSYRGRQPQHF. The DNA of the CDR3 is TGTGCCAGCAGCTACAGGGGGCGTCAGCCCCAGCATTTT. The V call is TRBV7-2, the J call TRBJ1-5; 9 bases map to TRBD1. The CDR3 runs to 13 residues. CDR1 SGHTA and CDR2 FQGNSA come from the germline V gene. Unmatched junction bases numbered 1, after V lost 4 bases and J lost 6 bases.

J is TRBJ1-3 and V is TRBV19; D remains ambiguous. This CDR3 region has 13 residues. V was cut by 4 bases and J by 3 bases, with 7 bases left in between. CDR1 is LNHDA and CDR2 is SQIVND in the germline V gene (reference sequence). The CDR3 DNA follows: TGTGCCAGTAGTACGTGGATTGGAAACACCATATATTTT. Translation: CASSTWIGNTIYF. The whole variable domain, remainder taken from reference TRBV19 and TRBJ1-3, is DGGITQSPKYLFRKEGQNVTLSCEQNLNHDAMYWYRQDPGQGLRLIYYSQIVNDFQKGDIAEGYSVSREKKESFPLTVTSAQKNPTAFYLCASSTWIGNTIYFGEGSWLTVV.

The rearrangement links TRBV30 to TRBJ2-1, with TRBD2 matching over 15 bases. From germline, CDR1 is GTSNPN and CDR2 SVGIG (reference sequence). The V and J ends lost 3 bases and 8 bases, in that order; junction bases with no gene match: 5. This CDR3 has 15 residues. DNA for the CDR3: TGTGCCTGGAGGGAGGGACTAGCGGGAGGAGATGAGCAGTTCTTC. This translates into CAWREGLAGGDEQFF.

V and J are TRBV7-9 and TRBJ1-5; TRBD1 aligns across 7 bases. This CDR3 has 14 residues. Per germline, CDR1 SEHNR and CDR2 FQNEAQ (reference sequence). The trim removed 8 bases at V and 5 bases at J, leaving 9 bases unmatched. CDR3 bases: TGTGCCAGCGGACCTTCGGGGACAGATCAGCCCCAGCATTTT. This encodes CASGPSGTDQPQHF. Together with reference TRBV7-9 and TRBJ1-5, the CDR3 gives the full variable domain: DTGVSQNPRHKITKRGQNVTFRCDPISEHNRLYWYRQTLGQGPEFLTYFQNEAQLEKSRLLSDRFSAERPKGSFSTLEIQRTEQGDSAMYLCASGPSGTDQPQHFGDGTRLSIL.

Notes on this clone: The same CDR3 arises from other DNA sequences in this sample as well. The chain couples TRBV28 to TRBJ1-2; the D is unclear. Per the germline V gene, CDR1 is MDHEN and CDR2 is SYDVKM. V was shortened by 7 bases and J by 2 bases, with 5 bases between the two germline ends. This CDR3 contains 11 residues. CDR3 in amino acids: CASNANYGYTF. The CDR3 nucleotides read TGTGCCAGCAACGCAAACTATGGCTACACCTTC.

The CDR3 sequence is CASSQNQGFGTEAFF. In nucleotides, the CDR3 is TGTGCCAGCAGCCAAAACCAGGGGTTCGGCACTGAAGCTTTCTTT. This chain uses TRBV4-2 with TRBJ1-1; D may be TRBD1 (6 bases). The V gene's germline CDR1 is LGHNA and CDR2 YNFKEQ. This CDR3 is 15 amino acids long. V was cut by 2 bases and J by 4 bases, with 14 bases left in between.

This chain uses TRBV2 with TRBJ2-7, with 7 bases identical to TRBD1. In germline, CDR1 is SNHLY, CDR2 FYNNEI. With V trimmed by 1 base and J by 1 base, 4 bases remained unmatched. The CDR3 covers 15 residues. In nucleotides, the CDR3 is TGTGCCAGCAGTGAAGAAGGGGGCATATCCTACGAGCAGTACTTC. As protein: CASSEEGGISYEQYF.

This rearrangement joins TRBV7-6 to TRBJ2-1; D is unresolved. Trimming removed 1 base from V and 5 bases from J, with 12 bases in between. Per germline, CDR1 SGHVS and CDR2 FNYEAQ. CDR3 length: 15 amino acids. CDR3 region: CASSLGRGWNNEQFF. CDR3 DNA sequence: TGTGCCAGCAGCTTAGGTCGAGGTTGGAACAATGAGCAGTTCTTC.

The chain uses TRBV5-5 and TRBJ1-2, with D possibly being TRBD1 (5 bases). This CDR3 comprises 12 residues. Trimming left V 2 bases short and J 6 bases short, with 8 bases between. Germline CDR1 is SGHKS and CDR2 is YYEKEE (reference sequence). CDR3: CASSFMGDGYTF. In DNA, the CDR3 is TGTGCCAGCAGCTTCATGGGGGATGGCTACACCTTC.

This chain connects TRBV6-4 to TRBJ2-3, with D possibly being TRBD2 (5 bases). The CDR3 extends over 13 amino acids. Germline V lookup: CDR1 MRHNA, CDR2 SNTAGT. The ends were cut back, 5 bases at V and 0 bases at J, with 6 bases in the middle. The CDR3 loop is CASSRESTDTQYF. Here the CDR3 DNA reads TGTGCCAGCAGTAGGGAGAGCACAGATACGCAGTATTTT.

The rearrangement uses TRBV5-6 and TRBJ2-5; D call uncertain. Germline V CDR1 and CDR2: SGHDT, YYEEEE. V was shortened by 4 bases and J by 0 bases, with 7 bases between the two germline ends. The CDR3 has 13 amino acids. CDR3 nucleotide sequence: TGTGCCAGCAGCCCCACGGACCAAGAGACCCAGTACTTC. Amino acids: CASSPTDQETQYF.

The rearrangement uses TRBV11-1 and TRBJ2-5; D is unresolved. CDR1 and CDR2 from the germline V gene are SGHAT and FQDESV (reference sequence). This CDR3 has 14 residues. V lost 1 base, J lost 1 base, and 7 bases lay in between. This chain's CDR3 is CASSLEAAQETQYF. In nucleotides, the CDR3 is TGTGCCAGCAGCTTAGAGGCTGCCCAAGAGACCCAGTACTTC.

The chain combines TRBV20-1 with TRBJ1-1; D not resolved. The CDR3 totals 10 residues. Trimming took 4 bases from V and 7 from J, leaving 7 bases between them. CDR1 and CDR2 (germline): DFQATT, SNEGSKA (reference sequence). The CDR3 DNA is TGCAGTGCTAAATTGGTTGAAGCTTTCTTT. Protein sequence: CSAKLVEAFF.

The rearrangement joins TRBV10-2 to TRBJ2-3, with 7 bases identical to TRBD2. The length of the CDR3 is 15 residues. Trimming removed 0 bases from V and 6 bases from J; junction bases left unmatched: 6. The V gene's germline CDR1 is WSHSY and CDR2 SAAADI. CDR3 DNA: TGCGCCAGCAGTGAGTCACCCCCTAGCGGCGATACGCAGTATTTT. This sequence encodes CASSESPPSGDTQYF.

The rearrangement links TRBV5-4 to TRBJ2-3, with D uncertain. This CDR3 spans 16 amino acids. Between the trimmed V and J ends, which lost 4 bases and 2 bases, there was a span of 17 bases. Per the germline V gene, CDR1 is SGHNT and CDR2 is YYREEE (reference sequence). The chain's CDR3 is CASSPAYQTHTDTQYF. CDR3 bases: TGTGCCAGCAGCCCAGCGTACCAAACTCACACAGATACGCAGTATTTT.